This T cell receptor (beta chain) derives from a study of regulatory T cells in long-lasting Graves disease. CDR3 length: 13 residues. Germline-derived CDR1 and CDR2 are SGHRS and YFSETQ. Trimming removed 5 bases from V and 6 bases from J, with 11 bases in between. Construction of TCR beta libraries relied on iRepertoire HTBI primers and on Arm-PCR targeting CDR3 regions. TCRdb re-derived calls from the multiplex PCR reads in MiXCR, one entry per CDR3 protein. The table includes 530,000 or so distinct CDR3 sequences, 15% to 20% detected once. Time point noted: newly diagnosed GD, antithyroid drugs for less than 3 months. RNA extracted from PBMCs served as the sequencing template. The same sample was also used in a study of T cells in Graves' hyperthyroidism and ophthalmopathy.

V and J are TRBV5-1 and TRBJ2-2; the D gene is possibly TRBD1 (6 bases). The source material was peripheral blood mononuclear cells (PBMCs), sampled at new diagnosis, from a patient treated with antithyroid drugs. The TCR originated in a man aged 18 to 30 with Graves disease. The CDR3 DNA reads TGCGCCAGCAGACACAGGGTTTCCGGGGAGCTGTTTTTT. It translates to CASRHRVSGELFF.